Below, 9 T cell receptor beta chains from the same sample are listed, as sequenced in a study of Graves' ophthalmopathy and Graves' hyperthyroidism. The authors amplified TCR beta CDR3 regions, and they did so from RNA transcripts for repertoire sequencing. Investigators did first-round RT-PCR with HTBI primers, then second-round multiplex PCR. TCRdb re-called the multiplex PCR reads with MiXCR, one entry per CDR3 protein. Among 900,000 to 1,200,000 distinct CDR3 sequences listed, about 36% were seen once. Sequenced material: peripheral blood or thyroid tissue (not recorded which). Receptors were obtained from an adult man with Graves' hyperthyroidism.

The table lists this clonotype with many counts. This sequence joins TRBV13 and TRBJ2-5, with 8 bases fitting TRBD2. CDR1 is PRHDT, CDR2 FYEKMQ, per germline (reference sequence). The CDR3 totals 15 residues. V was pared by 7 bases and J by 4 bases, with 11 bases of the junction left unmatched. CDR3 coding DNA: TGTGCCAGCACCACCCGAACTAGCGGAACAGAGACCCAGTACTTC. Amino acids: CASTTRTSGTETQYF.

This chain uses TRBV11-2 with TRBJ2-7; possibly TRBD1 for D (5 bases). The V gene lost 0 bases and the J gene lost 1 base, with 10 bases spanning the gap. This CDR3 spans 15 amino acids. In germline, CDR1 is SGHAT, CDR2 FQNNGV. The CDR3 loop is CASSLDRTSSYEQYF. CDR3 coding DNA: TGTGCCAGCAGCTTAGATCGGACAAGTTCCTACGAGCAGTACTTC. Drawing the rest from reference TRBV11-2 and TRBJ2-7, the complete variable domain is EAGVAQSPRYKIIEKRQSVAFWCNPISGHATLYWYQQILGQGPKLLIQFQNNGVVDDSQLPKDRFSAERLKGVDSTLKIQPAKLEDSAVYLCASSLDRTSSYEQYFGPGTRLTVT.

The CDR3 loop reads CASSQRQFGNQPQHF. The DNA for the CDR3 is TGCGCCAGCAGCCAACGACAGTTTGGCAATCAGCCCCAGCATTTT. This chain connects TRBV4-1 to TRBJ1-5; a weak D match, TRBD1 (5 bases). From germline, CDR1 is MGHRA and CDR2 YSYEKL. V was clipped by 2 bases and J by 2 bases, with 10 bases between them. This CDR3 is 15 amino acids long.

There are a few counts of this clonotype. This sequence may be a read error, since a much larger clone differs from it by one base. This chain uses TRBV10-3 with TRBJ2-7; D is uncertain. The V end was cut by 0 bases, the J end by 2 bases, with 5 bases between. The CDR3 runs to 13 residues. CDR1 and CDR2 from the germline V gene are ENHRY and SYGVKD. CDR3 DNA sequence: TGTGCCATCAGTGAGTCGAGCCCCTACGAGCAGTACTTC. It translates to CAISESSPYEQYF.

The J gene is TRBJ1-5, the V gene TRBV20-1; perhaps TRBD1 as D (5 bases). The germline V gene has CDR1 DFQATT and CDR2 SNEGSKA (reference sequence). This CDR3 is 16 amino acids long. V lost 7 bases, J lost 0 bases, and 19 bases lay in between. CDR3: CSVPGPTIYSNQPQHF. The CDR3, as DNA: TGCAGTGTTCCGGGACCGACTATTTATAGCAATCAGCCCCAGCATTTT.

CDR3 DNA: TGCAGCGTTGAAGGAACAGGGGGACTAGCGGGAGCCTACGAGCAGTACTTC. This translates into CSVEGTGGLAGAYEQYF. The chain has TRBV29-1 and TRBJ2-7, with TRBD2 matching over 14 bases. V lost 1 base, J lost 2 bases, and 7 bases stayed unmatched. The V gene's germline CDR1 is SQVTM and CDR2 ANQGSEA. The CDR3 contains 17 residues.

Regarding this clonotype: A junction end diverges from the germline sequence, so it may reflect a read error. V gene TRBV29-1 combines with J gene TRBJ2-2; TRBD2 is a possible D gene (6 bases). Germline V gene lookup returns CDR1 SQVTM and CDR2 ANQGSEA. The CDR3 runs to 10 residues. The CDR3: CSVEGGALFF. DNA of the CDR3: TGCAGCGTTGAGGGCGGGGCGCTGTTTTTT.

This clonotype was counted once. A much larger clone lies a single base off, so this may be a read error. Likely a read error: the CDR3 ends without its conserved phenylalanine or tryptophan. The rearrangement links TRBV12-3 or TRBV12-4 to TRBJ1-1; 7 bases map to TRBD1. This CDR3 contains 12 residues. J gave up 5 bases and V 7 bases, and 4 bases lay outside the gene matches. CDR3 residues: CASTQGSTEAFL. Written as DNA, the CDR3 is TGTGCCAGCACACAGGGGTCGACTGAAGCTTTCCTT.

This clonotype was picked up a small number of times. CDR3: CSAALGVGQVFNQPQHF. The CDR3 nucleotides read TGCAGTGCCGCCCTCGGAGTTGGACAGGTTTTCAATCAGCCCCAGCATTTT. The rearrangement links TRBV20-1 to TRBJ1-5; 7 positions match TRBD1. Germline V gene lookup returns CDR1 DFQATT and CDR2 SNEGSKA (reference sequence). With 6 bases clipped from V and 3 bases from J, the junction kept 17 bases outside the gene matches. The CDR3 totals 17 residues.